The present T cell receptor beta chain was sequenced within a study of blood T cell repertoires in COVID-19. About the research overall: Spain, Italy and the United States supplied samples that represented acute and convalescent COVID-19.

The CDR3 loop spans 14 amino acids. Germline V CDR1 and CDR2: SGHVS, FQNEAQ. With 2 bases removed from V and 8 bases from J, the gap between germline ends came to 12 bases. The data were produced by immunoSEQ multiplex PCR, yet TCRdb's version contains in-frame clones alone and is incomplete. Among approximately 300,000 clones listed, 80% to 95% were seen once. This TCR was sampled from a young woman with COVID-19, enrolled during active disease. The sequencing input was peripheral blood. J is TRBJ1-4 and V is TRBV7-8; D perhaps matches TRBD1 (5 bases). The CDR3 region has the DNA TGTGCCAGCAGCTTATGGCAGGGTGAAGAAAAACTGTTTTTT. Translated: CASSLWQGEEKLFF.